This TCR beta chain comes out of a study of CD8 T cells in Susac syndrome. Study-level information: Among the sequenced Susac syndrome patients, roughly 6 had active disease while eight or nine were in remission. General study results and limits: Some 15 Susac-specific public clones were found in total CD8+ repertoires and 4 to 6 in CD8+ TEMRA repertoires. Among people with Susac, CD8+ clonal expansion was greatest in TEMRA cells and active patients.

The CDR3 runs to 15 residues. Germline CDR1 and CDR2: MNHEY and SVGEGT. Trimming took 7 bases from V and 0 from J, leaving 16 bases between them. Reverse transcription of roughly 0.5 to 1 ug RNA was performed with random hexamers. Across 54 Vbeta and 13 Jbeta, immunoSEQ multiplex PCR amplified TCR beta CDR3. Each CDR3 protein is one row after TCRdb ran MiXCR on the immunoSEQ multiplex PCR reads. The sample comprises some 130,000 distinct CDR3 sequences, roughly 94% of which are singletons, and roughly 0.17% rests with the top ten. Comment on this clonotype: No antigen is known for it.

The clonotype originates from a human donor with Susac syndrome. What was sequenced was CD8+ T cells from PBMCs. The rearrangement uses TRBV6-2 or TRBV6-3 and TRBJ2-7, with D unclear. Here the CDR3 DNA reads TGTGCCAGCAACCAGTCAGTAGCCCTCTCCTACGAGCAGTACTTC. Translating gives CASNQSVALSYEQYF.